The entry below describes one T cell receptor (beta chain). The data are from a study of shared clonotypes between healthy human individuals. Germline lookup yields CDR1 MNHNS and CDR2 SASEGT. The CDR3 has 12 residues. Trimming left V 3 bases short and J 2 bases short, with 4 bases between. Assay: immunoSEQ multiplex PCR; the TCRdb copy retains only in-frame clones and omits some. The table has more than 1 million clones, 75% to 85% seen once; the top ten hold about 0.52%. The origin of this receptor is a man between 18 and 35 years old in good health. Some clones in this sample may be carry-over from other donors' samples. The chain combines TRBV6-1 with TRBJ1-1, with D hard to call. The sequenced sample was memory CD4+ T cells from PBMCs. The subset was: CD45RA-negative fraction. The CDR3 reads CASSDSNTEAFF. In nucleotides, the CDR3 is TGTGCCAGCAGTGACAGCAACACTGAAGCTTTCTTT.